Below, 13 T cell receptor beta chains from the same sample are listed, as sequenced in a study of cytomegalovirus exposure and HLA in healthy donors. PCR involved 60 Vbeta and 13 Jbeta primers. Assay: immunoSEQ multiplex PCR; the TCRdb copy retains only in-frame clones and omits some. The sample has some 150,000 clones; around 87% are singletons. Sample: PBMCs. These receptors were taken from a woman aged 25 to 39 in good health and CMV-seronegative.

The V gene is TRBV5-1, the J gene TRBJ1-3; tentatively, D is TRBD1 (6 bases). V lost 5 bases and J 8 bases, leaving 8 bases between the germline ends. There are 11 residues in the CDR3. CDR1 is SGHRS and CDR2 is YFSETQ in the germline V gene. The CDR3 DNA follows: TGCGCCAGCAGTGGGGGCCACACCATATATTTT. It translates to CASSGGHTIYF.

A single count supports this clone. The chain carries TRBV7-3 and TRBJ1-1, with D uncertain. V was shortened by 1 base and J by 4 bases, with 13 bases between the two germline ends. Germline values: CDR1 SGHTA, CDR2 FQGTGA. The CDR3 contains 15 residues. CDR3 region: CASSLNPGLGTEAFF. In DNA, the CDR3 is TGTGCCAGCAGCTTAAATCCGGGGTTGGGCACTGAAGCTTTCTTT.

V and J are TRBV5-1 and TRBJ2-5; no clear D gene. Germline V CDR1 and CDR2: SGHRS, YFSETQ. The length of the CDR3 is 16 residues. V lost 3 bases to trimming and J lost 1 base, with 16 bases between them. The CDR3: CASSSETESFQETQYF. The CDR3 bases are TGCGCCAGCAGCTCCGAGACGGAGTCCTTCCAAGAGACCCAGTACTTC.

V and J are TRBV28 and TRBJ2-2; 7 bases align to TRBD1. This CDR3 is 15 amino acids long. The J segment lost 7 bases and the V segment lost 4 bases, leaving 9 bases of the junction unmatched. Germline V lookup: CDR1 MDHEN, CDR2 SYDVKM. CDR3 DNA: TGTGCCAGCAGTTCGTCGACAGGGCTCGGCGGGGAGCTGTTTTTT. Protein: CASSSSTGLGGELFF.

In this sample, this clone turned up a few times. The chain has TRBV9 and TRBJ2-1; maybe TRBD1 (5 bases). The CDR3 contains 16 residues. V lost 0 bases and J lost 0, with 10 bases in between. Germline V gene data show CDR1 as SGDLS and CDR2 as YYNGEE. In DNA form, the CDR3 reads TGTGCCAGCAGCGTAGGGGGCGGCAGCTCCTACAATGAGCAGTTCTTC. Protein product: CASSVGGGSSYNEQFF. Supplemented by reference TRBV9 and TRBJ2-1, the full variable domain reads DSGVTQTPKHLITATGQRVTLRCSPRSGDLSVYWYQQSLDQGLQFLIQYYNGEERAKGNILERFSAQQFPDLHSELNLSSLELGDSALYFCASSVGGGSSYNEQFFGPGTRLTVL.

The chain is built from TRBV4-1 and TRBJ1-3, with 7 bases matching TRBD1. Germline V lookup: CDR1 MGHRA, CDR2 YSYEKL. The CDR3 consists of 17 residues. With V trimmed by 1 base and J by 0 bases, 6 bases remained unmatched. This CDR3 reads CASSQAGGLFSGNTIYF. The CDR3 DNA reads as TGCGCCAGCAGCCAAGCAGGGGGGCTTTTCTCTGGAAACACCATATATTTT.

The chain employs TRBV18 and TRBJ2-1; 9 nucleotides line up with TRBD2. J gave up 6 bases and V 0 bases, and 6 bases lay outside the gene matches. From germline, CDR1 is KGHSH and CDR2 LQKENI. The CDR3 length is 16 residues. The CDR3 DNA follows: TGTGCCAGCTCACCACCTGCGGGAGGGCCCACCAATGAGCAGTTCTTC. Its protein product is CASSPPAGGPTNEQFF.

In nucleotides, the CDR3 is TGTGCCAGCAGTTTAGCCGGGGGGCGAATGAACACTGAAGCTTTCTTT. Amino acid sequence: CASSLAGGRMNTEAFF. The V call is TRBV27, the J call TRBJ1-1; D is perhaps TRBD1 (6 bases). The germline V gene encodes CDR1 MNHEY and CDR2 SMNVEV (reference sequence). CDR3 length: 16 amino acids. Trimming cost V 2 bases and J 0 bases, with 13 bases left between them.

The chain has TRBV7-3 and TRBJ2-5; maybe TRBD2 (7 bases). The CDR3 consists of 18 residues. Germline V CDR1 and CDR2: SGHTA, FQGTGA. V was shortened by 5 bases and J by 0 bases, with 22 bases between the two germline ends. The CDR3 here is CASSKGVGGGENQETQYF. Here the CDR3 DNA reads TGTGCCAGCAGCAAGGGGGTTGGCGGGGGAGAAAACCAAGAGACCCAGTACTTC.

CDR3 residues: CASSLGLGPTYEQYF. Here the CDR3 DNA reads TGCGCCAGCAGCTTGGGACTGGGGCCGACCTACGAGCAGTACTTC. This chain joins TRBV5-1 and TRBJ2-7, with a possible D match to TRBD1 (5 bases). Per germline, CDR1 SGHRS and CDR2 YFSETQ. The CDR3 is made up of 15 amino acids. Trimming left V 0 bases short and J 2 bases short, with 12 bases between. Looking up the rest from reference TRBV5-1 and TRBJ2-7 gives the full variable domain: KAGVTQTPRYLIKTRGQQVTLSCSPISGHRSVSWYQQTPGQGLQFLFEYFSETQRNKGNFPGRFSGRQFSNSRSEMNVSTLELGDSALYLCASSLGLGPTYEQYFGPGTRLTVT.

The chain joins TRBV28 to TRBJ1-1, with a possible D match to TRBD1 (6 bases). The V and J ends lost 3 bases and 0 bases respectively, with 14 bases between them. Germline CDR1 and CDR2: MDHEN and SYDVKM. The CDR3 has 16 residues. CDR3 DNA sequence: TGTGCCAGCAGTTTGGCCAGCGGGGGCATGAACACTGAAGCTTTCTTT. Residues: CASSLASGGMNTEAFF.

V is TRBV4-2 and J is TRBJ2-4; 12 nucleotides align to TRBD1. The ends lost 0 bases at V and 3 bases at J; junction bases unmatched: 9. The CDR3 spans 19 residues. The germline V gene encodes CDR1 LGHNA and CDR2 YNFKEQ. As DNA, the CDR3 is TGTGCCAGCAGCCAAGAGAGGGACAGGGGGCATCTTGACAAAAACATTCAGTACTTC. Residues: CASSQERDRGHLDKNIQYF.

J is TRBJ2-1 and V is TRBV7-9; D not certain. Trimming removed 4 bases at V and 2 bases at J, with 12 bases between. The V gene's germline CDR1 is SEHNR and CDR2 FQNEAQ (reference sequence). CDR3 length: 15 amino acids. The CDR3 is CASSYGVTAYNEQFF. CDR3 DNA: TGTGCCAGCAGCTATGGAGTAACTGCCTACAATGAGCAGTTCTTC.